This is a list of T cell receptor beta chains from one sample in a study of T cells after yellow fever vaccination. A single record per CDR3 protein comes from TCRdb applying MiXCR to the 5' RACE reads. The sample includes some 340,000 distinct CDR3 sequences, approximately 12% seen only once; the top ten take approximately 3.3%. Sequences were derived from CD4+ T cells sorted from PBMCs, sampled 45 days after the yellow fever booster vaccination. Source of these receptors: a man between 18 and 35 years old who received the YFV17D yellow fever vaccine. The CDR3 runs from the conserved cysteine through the conserved F or W. Each record gives: CDR3 length, clone size, J gene, V gene, CDR3 protein. Not all rows give a size; the values are once, few, many and, for expanded clones, a class.

cdr3_length: 13
clone_size: many
j_call: TRBJ1-1
v_call: TRBV5-1
cdr3_aa: CASSLQGATEAFF

cdr3_length: 14
clone_size: few
j_call: TRBJ2-1
v_call: TRBV7-9
cdr3_aa: CASSSSTAYNEQFF

cdr3_length: 15
clone_size: NA
j_call: TRBJ2-1
v_call: TRBV7-2
cdr3_aa: CASSLGGAVYNEQFF

cdr3_length: 16
clone_size: many
j_call: TRBJ2-2
v_call: TRBV12-3/TRBV12-4
cdr3_aa: CASSLTSGGAGGELFF

cdr3_length: 15
clone_size: many
j_call: TRBJ2-1
v_call: TRBV5-4
cdr3_aa: CASGRRGGVLHEQFF

cdr3_length: 14
clone_size: few
j_call: TRBJ2-7
v_call: TRBV2
cdr3_aa: CASSPGQSSYEQYF

cdr3_length: 15
clone_size: NA
j_call: TRBJ2-3
v_call: TRBV18
cdr3_aa: CASSPQESSTDTQYF

cdr3_length: 14
clone_size: many
j_call: TRBJ1-2
v_call: TRBV7-2
cdr3_aa: CASSLDRLNYGYTF

cdr3_length: 11
clone_size: few
j_call: TRBJ1-2
v_call: TRBV30
cdr3_aa: CAWSVLGGYTF

cdr3_length: 13
clone_size: few
j_call: TRBJ1-4
v_call: TRBV14
cdr3_aa: CASSQADVWKLFF

cdr3_length: 17
clone_size: many
j_call: TRBJ2-5
v_call: TRBV5-1
cdr3_aa: CASSLEVRRVVQETQYF

cdr3_length: 16
clone_size: many
j_call: TRBJ2-1
v_call: TRBV7-7
cdr3_aa: CASSLGLADGYNEQFF

cdr3_length: 17
clone_size: many
j_call: TRBJ2-1
v_call: TRBV24-1
cdr3_aa: CATSDSSGTGAHNEQFF

cdr3_length: 11
clone_size: NA
j_call: TRBJ2-3
v_call: TRBV12-3/TRBV12-4
cdr3_aa: CASSVRTGQYF